Shown below are 28 T cell receptor beta chains from a single sample sequenced in a study of radiotherapy plus CTLA-4 blockade in lung cancer (dated by TCRdb to the late 2010s). The library was prepared using the immunoSEQ multiplex PCR assay. Not all clones reach the TCRdb copy of this immuneACCESS table, which keeps in-frame sequences only. Checked studies attribute under half of the gap to unresolved V genes and leave the rest unexplained. Recorded for this sample are about 120,000 clones; over 80% of them occurred a single time. More than 6.5% of the sample rests with the top ten. Sample: peripheral blood, taken from a patient treated with radiotherapy plus ipilimumab. Receptors were obtained from a human donor with non-small cell lung cancer that progressed on radiotherapy plus ipilimumab.

The table lists this clone with a few counts. This sample also contains other DNA sequences that code for the same CDR3. The chain links TRBV5-1 to TRBJ1-1; 7 positions agree with TRBD1. This CDR3 region has 14 residues. With V trimmed by 3 bases and J by 3 bases, 5 bases remained unmatched. Per the germline V gene, CDR1 is SGHRS and CDR2 is YFSETQ. The CDR3 nucleotides read TGCGCCAGCAGCTCCAGGGGGGGGTACACTGAAGCTTTCTTT. Its protein product is CASSSRGGYTEAFF.

The chain employs TRBV5-1 and TRBJ2-7; 11 bases map to TRBD2. V gave up 4 bases and J gave up 2 bases; unmatched junction bases: 5. This CDR3 has 15 amino acids. Germline-derived CDR1 and CDR2 are SGHRS and YFSETQ. The CDR3 sequence is CASSQTSGNPYEQYF. The CDR3, as DNA: TGCGCCAGCAGCCAGACTAGCGGGAATCCCTACGAGCAGTACTTC.

V gene TRBV7-9 combines with J gene TRBJ2-1; D gene ambiguous. The length of the CDR3 is 14 residues. Trimming took 1 base from V and 4 from J, leaving 8 bases between them. The germline V gene encodes CDR1 SEHNR and CDR2 FQNEAQ (reference sequence). Written as DNA, the CDR3 is TGTGCCAGCAGCTTAGTTTCCGGGTACAATGAGCAGTTCTTC. It specifies CASSLVSGYNEQFF.

The chain carries TRBV9 and TRBJ1-3, with D perhaps matching TRBD1 (5 bases). V gave up 3 bases and J gave up 0 bases, with 7 bases separating them. CDR1 is SGDLS and CDR2 is YYNGEE in the germline V gene. The CDR3 sequence is 14 residues long. CDR3 loop: CASSATDSGNTIYF. The CDR3 DNA sequence: TGTGCCAGCAGCGCGACAGACTCTGGAAACACCATATATTTT.

J is TRBJ2-3 and V is TRBV2; D not resolved. CDR1 SNHLY and CDR2 FYNNEI come from the germline V gene. The V end was cut by 8 bases, the J end by 2 bases, with 14 bases between. This CDR3 is 14 amino acids long. For the CDR3, the DNA is TGTGCCAGCGGCGGCTACACCGACACAGATACGCAGTATTTT. It encodes CASGGYTDTDTQYF.

The chain links TRBV18 to TRBJ2-1; a weak D match, TRBD2 (6 bases). This CDR3 region has 16 residues. Germline loops: CDR1 KGHSH, CDR2 LQKENI. V lost 0 bases, J lost 5 bases, and 14 bases lay in between. The CDR3 DNA is TGTGCCAGCTCACCACCGTTTGCTAGCGAAAACAATGAGCAGTTCTTC. It translates to CASSPPFASENNEQFF.

Notes on this clone: At the DNA level, this CDR3 is encoded by other sequences in the same sample as well. The V and J genes are TRBV6-5 and TRBJ2-6; D possibly corresponds to TRBD2 (5 bases). The V and J ends lost 1 base and 1 base respectively, with 8 bases between them. The CDR3 is 16 residues long. CDR1 and CDR2 (germline): MNHEY, SVGAGI. CDR3 sequence (DNA): TGTGCCAGCAGTTACTTTGAGGGTTCTGGGGCCAACGTCCTGACTTTC. This encodes CASSYFEGSGANVLTF.

This CDR3 is CASSLTANSGNTIYF. The CDR3 bases are TGTGCCAGCAGTTTAACAGCGAACTCTGGAAACACCATATATTTT. The rearrangement links TRBV27 to TRBJ1-3; the D is unclear. CDR3 length equals 15 residues. Trimming removed 2 bases from V and 0 bases from J, with 8 bases in between. Germline V gene lookup returns CDR1 MNHEY and CDR2 SMNVEV (reference sequence).

The gene calls are TRBV18 and TRBJ1-1; D not certain. The length of the CDR3 is 14 residues. Germline lookup yields CDR1 KGHSH and CDR2 LQKENI. V shed 2 bases and J shed 3 bases, with 10 bases lying between them. CDR3 bases: TGTGCCAGCTCACCAATTTTGGCCGACACTGAAGCTTTCTTT. Amino acid sequence: CASSPILADTEAFF.

This chain connects TRBV15 to TRBJ2-3; D remains ambiguous. The CDR3 covers 17 residues. Germline V gene lookup returns CDR1 LNHNV and CDR2 YYDKDF (reference sequence). Trimming took 3 bases from V and 1 from J, leaving 17 bases between them. CDR3 nucleotides: TGTGCCACCAGCAGTGTTTTAGGCACGCTCGGCACAGATACGCAGTATTTT. Its protein is CATSSVLGTLGTDTQYF.

The chain couples TRBV9 to TRBJ2-2, with TRBD2 matching over 14 bases. Germline CDR1 and CDR2: SGDLS and YYNGEE. V lost 0 bases and J lost 8; bases outside the gene matches: 6. The CDR3 is made up of 17 amino acids. The DNA of the CDR3 is TGTGCCAGCAGCGTAGTGGCCGGGACTAGCGGGAGTGGGGAGCTGTTTTTT. Its protein product is CASSVVAGTSGSGELFF.

This chain uses TRBV2 with TRBJ1-1, with D perhaps TRBD1 (5 bases). The CDR3 extends over 14 amino acids. The V and J ends lost 2 bases and 3 bases respectively, with 10 bases between them. From germline, CDR1 is SNHLY and CDR2 FYNNEI. The CDR3 DNA follows: TGTGCCAGCAGTGAAAAGGGGCGAGACACTGAAGCTTTCTTT. Translated: CASSEKGRDTEAFF.

The chain carries TRBV6-5 and TRBJ2-5; 8 bases align to TRBD1. V lost 0 bases, J lost 5 bases, and 2 bases stayed unmatched. Germline V gene lookup returns CDR1 MNHEY and CDR2 SVGAGI. The CDR3 loop spans 14 amino acids. CDR3 in DNA: TGTGCCAGCAGTTACTCGGACAGGGCCGAGACCCAGTACTTC. Amino acid sequence: CASSYSDRAETQYF.

The chain recombines TRBV4-1 with TRBJ2-7; D gene ambiguous. Germline CDR1 reads MGHRA; CDR2 reads YSYEKL. The V end was cut by 1 base, the J end by 3 bases, with 22 bases between. The CDR3 has 18 residues. The CDR3 loop is CASSQGSVSALLSYEQYF. The CDR3 region has the DNA TGCGCCAGCAGCCAAGGGTCGGTCTCGGCCCTCTTAAGCTACGAGCAGTACTTC.

The chain recombines TRBV5-1 with TRBJ2-1; possibly TRBD1 or TRBD2 for D (5 bases each). The V end lost 4 bases, the J end lost 9 bases, and 17 bases lay between the germline ends. The CDR3 is 14 amino acids. Germline CDR1 and CDR2: SGHRS and YFSETQ. In nucleotides, the CDR3 is TGCGCCAGCAGCGATGGGTCAAAGAGGGGTGAGCAGTTCTTC. Its protein product is CASSDGSKRGEQFF.

V is TRBV19 and J is TRBJ1-2, with D possibly TRBD1 on 6 matching bases. Trimming shortened V by 5 bases and J by 0 bases, and 13 bases separated the two germline ends. The CDR3 extends over 15 amino acids. Germline-derived CDR1 and CDR2 are LNHDA and SQIVND (reference sequence). CDR3: CASSQNRAANYGYTF. The CDR3, as DNA: TGTGCCAGTAGTCAAAACAGGGCAGCTAACTATGGCTACACCTTC.

With regard to this clone: Other DNA sequences of this sample code for an identical CDR3. The chain carries TRBV20-1 and TRBJ2-1, with D perhaps TRBD2 (6 bases). Germline values: CDR1 DFQATT, CDR2 SNEGSKA (reference sequence). The CDR3 covers 11 residues. V was cut by 3 bases and J by 7 bases, with 7 bases left in between. The CDR3 bases are TGCAGTGCTAGGGGAGGTAATGAGCAGTTCTTC. This gives the protein CSARGGNEQFF.

J is TRBJ2-1 and V is TRBV5-1; 12 bases match TRBD2. Germline assignment: CDR1 SGHRS and CDR2 YFSETQ. The CDR3 sequence is 15 residues long. The V and J ends lost 7 bases and 7 bases, in that order; junction bases with no gene match: 9. CDR3 coding DNA: TGCGCCAGCTCAAGGACTAGCGGGATGGCGAATGAGCAGTTCTTC. This sequence encodes CASSRTSGMANEQFF.

This sequence joins TRBV7-6 and TRBJ2-5, with 7 bases fitting TRBD2. The V gene end was trimmed by 2 bases and the J gene end by 5 bases; junction bases not matched to a gene: 11. CDR1 is SGHVS and CDR2 is FNYEAQ in the germline V gene. CDR3 length equals 16 residues. CDR3 region: CASSLSGRAFGETQYF. CDR3 nucleotide sequence: TGTGCCAGCAGCTTAAGTGGGAGGGCCTTCGGGGAGACCCAGTACTTC.

The chain couples TRBV7-2 to TRBJ1-1; D gene unclear. CDR3 length equals 14 residues. V lost 6 bases and J lost 7, with 18 bases in between. Germline V gene lookup returns CDR1 SGHTA and CDR2 FQGNSA. The CDR3 region is CASSFKSGGIEAFF. DNA of the CDR3: TGTGCCAGCAGTTTCAAGTCAGGAGGTATTGAAGCTTTCTTT. The whole variable domain, filled in from reference TRBV7-2 and TRBJ1-1, reads GAGVSQSPSNKVTEKGKDVELRCDPISGHTALYWYRQSLGQGLEFLIYFQGNSAPDKSGLPSDRFSAERTGGSVSTLTIQRTQQEDSAVYLCASSFKSGGIEAFFGQGTRLTVV.

The J gene is TRBJ2-3, the V gene TRBV5-4; tentatively, D is TRBD2 (6 bases). With 4 bases removed from V and 0 bases from J, the gap between germline ends came to 18 bases. The germline CDR1 and CDR2 sequences are SGHNT and YYREEE (reference sequence). CDR3 length: 17 amino acids. The CDR3: CASSPSGVLSSTDTQYF. CDR3 in DNA: TGTGCCAGCAGCCCGTCGGGGGTCCTATCTAGCACAGATACGCAGTATTTT.

The V gene is TRBV7-8, the J gene TRBJ2-7; unclear D gene. The CDR3 consists of 12 residues. Germline-derived CDR1 and CDR2 are SGHVS and FQNEAQ. Deletions cut 5 bases from V and 0 bases from J, with 5 bases between. CDR3 residues: CASSASSYEQYF. The CDR3 nucleotides read TGTGCCAGCAGCGCAAGCTCCTACGAGCAGTACTTC.

The J gene is TRBJ2-3, the V gene TRBV5-1; D not certain. Germline CDR1 is SGHRS and CDR2 is YFSETQ. V was cut by 2 bases and J by 0 bases, with 4 bases left in between. The CDR3 has 13 residues. CDR3 DNA: TGCGCCAGCAGCTTCGCCAGCACAGATACGCAGTATTTT. The encoded protein is CASSFASTDTQYF. The whole variable domain, remainder taken from reference TRBV5-1 and TRBJ2-3, is KAGVTQTPRYLIKTRGQQVTLSCSPISGHRSVSWYQQTPGQGLQFLFEYFSETQRNKGNFPGRFSGRQFSNSRSEMNVSTLELGDSALYLCASSFASTDTQYFGPGTRLTVL.

The rearrangement uses TRBV6-6 and TRBJ1-1, with a tentative D call TRBD1 (6 bases). The CDR3 is 15 amino acids. The germline gives CDR1 MNHNY, CDR2 SVGAGI (reference sequence). V was cut by 7 bases and J by 1 base, with 16 bases left in between. The CDR3 nucleotides read TGTGCCAGCACCCAGGTTCGGGGGCAGAACACTGAAGCTTTCTTT. Protein sequence: CASTQVRGQNTEAFF.

This clone was counted once. The V call is TRBV18, the J call TRBJ2-3; 8 bases are shared with TRBD1. From germline, CDR1 is KGHSH and CDR2 LQKENI. CDR3 length equals 14 residues. V shed 2 bases, J shed 5 bases, and the junction held 3 bases outside the gene matches. As DNA, the CDR3 is TGTGCCAGCTCACCAGGGACAGGTGGAGATACGCAGTATTTT. It is translated as CASSPGTGGDTQYF. Full variable domain (remainder filled in from reference TRBV18 and TRBJ2-3): NAGVMQNPRHLVRRRGQEARLRCSPMKGHSHVYWYRQLPEEGLKFMVYLQKENIIDESGMPKERFSAEFPKEGPSILRIQQVVRGDSAAYFCASSPGTGGDTQYFGPGTRLTVL.

This clone appeared a single time. The rearrangement joins TRBV14 to TRBJ1-2, with D hard to call. V was clipped by 0 bases and J by 7 bases, with 9 bases between them. Per the germline V gene, CDR1 is SGHDN and CDR2 is FVKESK. This CDR3 contains 13 residues. The CDR3 is CASSQEVFSGYTF. The DNA for the CDR3 is TGTGCCAGCAGCCAAGAAGTGTTCAGTGGCTACACCTTC.

The chain combines TRBV7-3 with TRBJ2-6, with D unresolved. Trimming left V 3 bases short and J 0 bases short, with 3 bases between. The CDR3 has 14 amino acids. CDR1 and CDR2 (germline): SGHTA, FQGTGA. CDR3 protein: CASSFDSGANVLTF. CDR3 coding DNA: TGTGCCAGCAGCTTCGACTCTGGGGCCAACGTCCTGACTTTC.

The chain has TRBV6-1 and TRBJ2-7, with D perhaps TRBD1 (6 bases). Germline lookup yields CDR1 MNHNS and CDR2 SASEGT. CDR3 size: 13 residues. V was clipped by 4 bases and J by 3 bases, with 10 bases between them. The CDR3 loop reads CASSADSGYEQYF. DNA for the CDR3: TGTGCCAGCAGTGCGGACAGCGGCTACGAGCAGTACTTC.